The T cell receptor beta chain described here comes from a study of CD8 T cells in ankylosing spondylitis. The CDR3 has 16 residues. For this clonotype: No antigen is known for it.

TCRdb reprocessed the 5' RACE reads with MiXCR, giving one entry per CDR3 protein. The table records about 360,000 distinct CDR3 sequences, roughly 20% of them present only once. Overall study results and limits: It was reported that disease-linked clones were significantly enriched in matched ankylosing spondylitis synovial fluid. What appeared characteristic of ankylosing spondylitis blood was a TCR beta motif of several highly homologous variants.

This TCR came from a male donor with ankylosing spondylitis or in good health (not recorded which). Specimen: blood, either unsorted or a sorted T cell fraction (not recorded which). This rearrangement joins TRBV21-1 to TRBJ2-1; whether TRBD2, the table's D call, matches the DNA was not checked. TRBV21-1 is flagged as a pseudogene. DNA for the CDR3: TGTGCCAGCAGCAAAGAGGGCCCGGGACTAGGTAATGAGCAGTTCTTC. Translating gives CASSKEGPGLGNEQFF.